Presented here are 17 T cell receptor beta chains from one specimen sequenced in a study of human T cells and chemical hapten exposure. Total RNA extraction was carried out from unfractionated whole blood. TCRdb redid the calling of the 5' RACE reads with MiXCR, one entry per CDR3 protein. The data hold over 70,000 distinct CDR3 sequences, with approximately 16% observed a single time. These receptors came from a female donor in good health.

This clonotype was counted between two and nine times. The chain joins TRBV24-1 to TRBJ2-1; the D call may be TRBD1 or TRBD2 (5 bases each). The CDR3 consists of 15 residues. The germline gives CDR1 KGHDR, CDR2 SFDVKD. V was clipped by 9 bases and J by 3 bases, with 17 bases between them. CDR3 residues: CATGAGRGVYNEQFF. The CDR3 DNA sequence: TGTGCCACCGGTGCAGGAAGGGGAGTCTACAATGAGCAGTTCTTC.

In this sample, this clonotype turned up a few times. The rearrangement joins TRBV28 to TRBJ1-1, with a tentative D call TRBD1 (5 bases). From germline, CDR1 is MDHEN and CDR2 SYDVKM. V was clipped by 2 bases and J by 1 base, with 8 bases between them. The CDR3 spans 14 residues. In nucleotides, the CDR3 is TGTGCCAGCAGTTTAGTGCAGGGGAACACTGAAGCTTTCTTT. This gives the protein CASSLVQGNTEAFF.

The V and J genes are TRBV4-3 and TRBJ2-7; 11 bases agree with TRBD1. Per germline, CDR1 LGHNA and CDR2 YSLEER. The CDR3 length is 16 residues. V lost 2 bases to trimming and J lost 2 bases; unmatched junction nucleotides: 5. In nucleotides, the CDR3 is TGCGCCAGCAGCCAACATCCGGGACAGGGGGCCTACGAGCAGTACTTC. Its protein is CASSQHPGQGAYEQYF.

This clonotype was recorded a few times. The V and J genes are TRBV4-2 and TRBJ1-5; maybe TRBD1 (6 bases). Per the germline V gene, CDR1 is LGHNA and CDR2 is YNFKEQ. With 2 bases removed from V and 2 bases from J, the gap between germline ends came to 22 bases. This CDR3 comprises 19 residues. The CDR3 sequence: CASSQIKGGDQYGNQPQHF. The CDR3 coding sequence is TGTGCCAGCAGCCAAATAAAGGGGGGCGATCAATATGGCAATCAGCCCCAGCATTTT.

This clonotype was observed a handful of times. The chain carries TRBV28 and TRBJ2-7; D is undetermined. V was cut by 5 bases and J by 0 bases, with 8 bases left in between. Looked up from germline, CDR1 is MDHEN and CDR2 is SYDVKM. The CDR3 is 13 residues long. As DNA, the CDR3 is TGTGCCAGCAGTCACGGGCCCTCCTACGAGCAGTACTTC. Amino acid sequence: CASSHGPSYEQYF.

The chain combines TRBV27 with TRBJ1-1, with D tentatively TRBD1 (6 bases). The CDR3 has 14 amino acids. CDR1 and CDR2 from the germline V gene are MNHEY and SMNVEV (reference sequence). Trimming removed 6 bases at V and 1 base at J, with 12 bases between. The DNA of the CDR3 is TGTGCCAGCAGCCACGGGACAAGGAACACTGAAGCTTTCTTT. It is translated as CASSHGTRNTEAFF.

On this clonotype itself: The junction differs from germline at one of its ends, possibly a read error. This sequence joins TRBV5-6 and TRBJ2-3, with TRBD2 as a possible D gene (6 bases). Germline values: CDR1 SGHDT, CDR2 YYEEEE. The CDR3 is 15 residues long. As DNA, the CDR3 is TGTGCCAGCAGGTTGGGACTTCGGACCACAGATACGCAGTATTTT. This translates into CASRLGLRTTDTQYF.

The chain has TRBV19 and TRBJ2-7; 12 bases match TRBD2. The junction had 8 bases not matched to a gene; V was cut back by 2 bases and J by 9 bases. CDR3 length: 15 amino acids. Looked up from germline, CDR1 is LNHDA and CDR2 is SQIVND (reference sequence). The CDR3 nucleotides read TGTGCCAGTAGTATAAGTCGGACTAGCGGGGATGGGCAGTACTTC. Its translation: CASSISRTSGDGQYF.

The CDR3 sequence is CSAFPSGAAIYGYTF. The CDR3 bases are TGCAGTGCCTTCCCGTCGGGGGCGGCAATCTATGGCTACACCTTC. The V and J genes are TRBV20-1 and TRBJ1-2, with a weak D call TRBD1 (6 bases). CDR1 DFQATT and CDR2 SNEGSKA come from the germline V gene (reference sequence). V was cut by 6 bases and J by 4 bases, with 21 bases left in between. The CDR3 sequence is 15 residues long.

The chain employs TRBV10-2 and TRBJ1-1; perhaps TRBD1 as D (6 bases). The V and J ends lost 3 bases and 4 bases respectively, with 9 bases between them. CDR1 and CDR2 from the germline V gene are WSHSY and SAAADI. The CDR3 contains 13 residues. The CDR3 here is CASSEQGATEAFF. The CDR3 DNA follows: TGCGCCAGCAGTGAACAGGGAGCCACTGAAGCTTTCTTT.

This clonotype was seen a few times. In DNA form, the CDR3 reads TGTGCCAGCAGCCAACTCGTCTCTAGCGGGCCCTACGAGCAGTACTTC. This encodes CASSQLVSSGPYEQYF. J is TRBJ2-7 and V is TRBV7-9, with 8 bases that match TRBD2. After removal of 5 bases from V and 2 bases from J, the junction contained 11 bases not matched to a gene. The CDR3 is 16 residues long. From germline, CDR1 is SEHNR and CDR2 FQNEAQ (reference sequence).

The rearrangement links TRBV10-1 to TRBJ2-5; tentative D call: TRBD2 (6 bases). Germline CDR1 reads WNHNN; CDR2 reads SYGVQD (reference sequence). CDR3 length: 16 amino acids. V lost 2 bases to trimming and J lost 1 base, with 14 bases between them. CDR3 DNA sequence: TGCGCCAGCAGTGAGGGGGTCCTCGGGGGCCAAGAGACCCAGTACTTC. Translation: CASSEGVLGGQETQYF.

This clonotype was seen only a few times. The chain links TRBV20-1 to TRBJ2-5; 8 bases fit TRBD1. The CDR3 covers 16 residues. The V gene's germline CDR1 is DFQATT and CDR2 SNEGSKA (reference sequence). Trimming removed 1 base from V and 4 bases from J; junction bases left unmatched: 11. This CDR3 reads CSARVRGQGPVETQYF. As DNA, the CDR3 is TGCAGTGCTAGAGTTCGTGGACAGGGCCCCGTAGAGACCCAGTACTTC.

The chain links TRBV15 to TRBJ1-1, with D perhaps matching TRBD1 (6 bases). Germline CDR1 and CDR2: LNHNV and YYDKDF (reference sequence). This CDR3 region has 13 residues. V was pared by 4 bases and J by 11 bases, with 17 bases between. CDR3 residues: CATSTGGGTGAFF. As DNA, the CDR3 is TGTGCCACCAGCACCGGAGGGGGGACCGGGGCTTTCTTT.

The chain recombines TRBV11-2 with TRBJ2-1, with TRBD2 matching 8 bases. Germline lookup yields CDR1 SGHAT and CDR2 FQNNGV. V trimming: 1 base; J trimming: 4 bases; junction bases outside the gene matches: 3. CDR3 length: 15 amino acids. CDR3 DNA sequence: TGTGCCAGCAGCTTAGGCGGGGGGTTTTACAATGAGCAGTTCTTC. This translates into CASSLGGGFYNEQFF.

This clonotype was picked up many times. The V call is TRBV7-2, the J call TRBJ1-2; 11 bases are shared with TRBD1. This CDR3 has 14 amino acids. Unmatched junction bases numbered 5, after V lost 5 bases and J lost 6 bases. Germline loops: CDR1 SGHTA, CDR2 FQGNSA. The CDR3 loop is CASSPGQGAHGYTF. In DNA, the CDR3 is TGTGCCAGCAGCCCTGGACAGGGGGCTCATGGCTACACCTTC.

The chain recombines TRBV11-2 with TRBJ1-1; D gene ambiguous. CDR3 length equals 13 residues. Trimming took off 5 bases at V and 7 bases at J, with 14 bases between the two ends. Germline CDR1 is SGHAT and CDR2 is FQNNGV. CDR3 DNA sequence: TGTGCCAGCAGCCCGGAGGGAGATGGTGAAGCTTTCTTT. Residues: CASSPEGDGEAFF.